The 10 T cell receptor beta chains in this list originate from one sample, sequenced in a study of T cell responses to AZD1222 COVID-19 vaccine (dated by TCRdb to 2020 to 2023). This specimen's time point label, per the study, means: baseline before first vaccination. Library preparation was by the immunoSEQ multiplex PCR assay. As stored in TCRdb, this immuneACCESS dataset retains in-frame rearrangements with V and J assigned. A fraction of the clones does not appear; measured against another copy, unresolved V genes explain less than half of the discrepancy, and the remainder lacks a known reason. The table for this sample lists 120,000 or so clones; around 87% of them were counted only once. Of the sample, approximately 3.4% falls within the top ten clones. This specimen was peripheral blood, taken on day 0 of AZD1222 vaccination. These receptors came from an adult in good health.

The genes are TRBV20-1 and TRBJ2-7, with D maybe TRBD1 (6 bases). The CDR3 has 11 amino acids. Germline CDR1 is DFQATT and CDR2 is SNEGSKA (reference sequence). Trimming took 5 bases from V and 5 from J, leaving 10 bases between them. This chain's CDR3 is CSAARTDEQYF. CDR3 coding DNA: TGCAGTGCTGCCCGGACAGACGAGCAGTACTTC.

CDR3 in DNA: TGCGCCAGCAGCCAAGATAGGGGACAGGGAATCTCTGGGGCCAACGTCCTGACTTTC. Residues: CASSQDRGQGISGANVLTF. The rearrangement joins TRBV4-1 to TRBJ2-6; 9 bases fit TRBD1. The junction had 6 bases not matched to a gene; V was cut back by 0 bases and J by 0 bases. Germline values: CDR1 MGHRA, CDR2 YSYEKL. CDR3 size: 19 residues.

The J gene is TRBJ2-3, the V gene TRBV5-1; maybe TRBD1 (6 bases). The CDR3 covers 14 residues. Looked up from germline, CDR1 is SGHRS and CDR2 is YFSETQ. V lost 2 bases, J lost 1 base, and 8 bases lay in between. For the CDR3, the DNA is TGCGCCAGCAGCTTACAGGGCGGCACAGATACGCAGTATTTT. It translates to CASSLQGGTDTQYF.

J is TRBJ1-6 and V is TRBV4-2; D is unclear. This CDR3 comprises 12 residues. Germline CDR1 and CDR2: LGHNA and YNFKEQ. Trimming took off 0 bases at V and 11 bases at J, with 5 bases between the two ends. CDR3 nucleotide sequence: TGTGCCAGCAGCCAAGACGGGACACCCCTCCACTTT. Protein product: CASSQDGTPLHF.

This sequence joins TRBV7-9 and TRBJ2-3; 13 positions agree with TRBD2. This CDR3 has 19 residues. CDR1 is SEHNR, CDR2 FQNEAQ, per germline (reference sequence). J was trimmed by 6 bases and V by 6 bases; bases with no gene match: 18. The CDR3 region has the DNA TGTGCCAGCAGTCAATTGGGTCCGGGACTAGCGGGGAGGAAGGATACGCAGTATTTT. Translating gives CASSQLGPGLAGRKDTQYF. The full variable domain, its missing parts supplied by reference TRBV7-9 and TRBJ2-3, is DTGVSQNPRHKITKRGQNVTFRCDPISEHNRLYWYRQTLGQGPEFLTYFQNEAQLEKSRLLSDRFSAERPKGSFSTLEIQRTEQGDSAMYLCASSQLGPGLAGRKDTQYFGPGTRLTVL.

This chain uses TRBV4-3 with TRBJ2-2; tentatively, D is TRBD1 or TRBD2 (5 bases each). The CDR3 has 14 amino acids. V gave up 5 bases and J gave up 3 bases, with 10 bases separating them. Germline assignment: CDR1 LGHNA and CDR2 YSLEER. CDR3 sequence: CASSAGTYTGELFF. DNA for the CDR3: TGCGCCAGCAGCGCCGGGACGTACACCGGGGAGCTGTTTTTT.

The chain has TRBV7-2 and TRBJ2-7, with TRBD1 as a possible D gene (6 bases). The CDR3 length is 15 residues. Trimming shortened V by 2 bases and J by 2 bases, and 13 bases separated the two germline ends. Germline V gene data show CDR1 as SGHTA and CDR2 as FQGNSA. The CDR3 region has the DNA TGTGCCAGCAGCTTAAGGGACAAGGGGGCCTACGAGCAGTACTTC. Its translation is CASSLRDKGAYEQYF.

The rearrangement joins TRBV6-5 to TRBJ1-5, with D unresolved. Deletions cut 8 bases from V and 4 bases from J, with 12 bases between. Germline V CDR1 and CDR2: MNHEY, SVGAGI. This CDR3 contains 13 residues. The CDR3 coding sequence is TGTGCCAGCGGACTCGGTGCGAATCAGCCCCAGCATTTT. The encoded protein is CASGLGANQPQHF.

CDR3 nucleotide sequence: TGTGCCAGAAGAGGATTCTTAGCCAAAAACATTCAGTACTTC. Its protein is CARRGFLAKNIQYF. V gene TRBV5-3 combines with J gene TRBJ2-4; D is uncertain. TRBV5-3 is placed among ORFs of uncertain function. V was trimmed by 5 bases and J by 0 bases, leaving 9 bases between them. The CDR3 covers 14 residues.

This chain connects TRBV27 to TRBJ1-2, with unresolved D. Trimming took 6 bases from V and 5 from J, leaving 19 bases between them. The CDR3 consists of 15 residues. The germline V gene encodes CDR1 MNHEY and CDR2 SMNVEV (reference sequence). The CDR3 DNA follows: TGTGCCAGCAGCCTCGGACGGGAAGGGCGGTATGGCTACACCTTC. This encodes CASSLGREGRYGYTF.